The 10 T cell receptor beta chains listed next were all sequenced from one sample in a study of human T cells and chemical hapten exposure. Time point in this sample: patch test 3, about 24 weeks after DPC sensitization. Treatment meaning: therapeutic diphenylcyclopropenone sensitization with weekly scalp DPC. Each CDR3 protein gets one entry after TCRdb re-called the RACE reads with MiXCR. This table holds 50,000 to 80,000 distinct CDR3 sequences, approximately 10% found once. The source was whole blood, collected in connection with sensitization to the hapten diphenylcyclopropenone (DPC). Every receptor here comes from a woman younger than 45 with alopecia areata. Some clones in this sample may be carry-over from other donors' samples.

This clonotype was observed a few times. The CDR3 region has the DNA TGCAGTGCCCACCCCCCCCAGGCGTTCTCTGGAAACACCATATATTTT. Amino acid sequence: CSAHPPQAFSGNTIYF. The chain is built from TRBV20-1 and TRBJ1-3; D gene ambiguous. Germline CDR1 reads DFQATT; CDR2 reads SNEGSKA (reference sequence). V gave up 6 bases and J gave up 0 bases, with 18 bases separating them. The CDR3 contains 16 residues.

This clonotype was counted at least ten times. This chain connects TRBV28 to TRBJ2-7; 8 bases are shared with TRBD2. V trimming: 6 bases; J trimming: 4 bases; junction bases outside the gene matches: 11. The CDR3 covers 15 residues. Germline V gene sequence: CDR1 MDHEN, CDR2 SYDVKM. The CDR3: CASSAPGGGRYEQYF. CDR3 coding DNA: TGTGCCAGCAGCGCGCCCGGGGGGGGTAGGTACGAGCAGTACTTC.

The chain has TRBV5-6 and TRBJ2-2; 10 bases align to TRBD1. The germline V gene encodes CDR1 SGHDT and CDR2 YYEEEE. The length of the CDR3 is 15 residues. Losses at the gene ends were 5 bases for V and 4 bases for J; bases not matched to a gene: 5. For the CDR3, the DNA is TGTGCCAGCAGTTCGGACAGGGGGATCACCGGGGAGCTGTTTTTT. This gives the protein CASSSDRGITGELFF.

This sequence joins TRBV6-1 and TRBJ1-1, with 8 bases matching TRBD1. CDR1 and CDR2 from the germline V gene are MNHNS and SASEGT. Germline trimming cut 6 bases from V and 0 bases from J; bases unmatched to any gene: 9. This CDR3 has 16 amino acids. For the CDR3, the DNA is TGTGCCAGCAGGAGGGACAGGACCCCTATGAACACTGAAGCTTTCTTT. The encoded protein is CASRRDRTPMNTEAFF.

V is TRBV7-6 and J is TRBJ2-3, with TRBD1 as a possible D gene (5 bases). The V and J ends lost 5 bases and 1 base respectively, with 16 bases between them. From germline, CDR1 is SGHVS and CDR2 FNYEAQ. This CDR3 has 16 residues. In DNA, the CDR3 is TGTGCCAGCAGCGCTCGACCGCAGGGCGGCACAGATACGCAGTATTTT. Encoded protein: CASSARPQGGTDTQYF. The full variable domain, in which reference TRBV7-6 and TRBJ2-3 provide the parts outside the CDR3, is GAGVSQSPRYKVTKRGQDVALRCDPISGHVSLYWYRQALGQGPEFLTYFNYEAQQDKSGLPNDRFSAERPEGSISTLTIQRTEQRDSAMYRCASSARPQGGTDTQYFGPGTRLTVL.

The chain recombines TRBV7-6 with TRBJ2-3; TRBD2 matches at 7 bases. V was pared by 5 bases and J by 2 bases, with 10 bases of the junction left unmatched. This CDR3 spans 16 amino acids. Germline-derived CDR1 and CDR2 are SGHVS and FNYEAQ. In DNA form, the CDR3 reads TGTGCCAGCAGCCCCAAACTAGCGACGCCCACAGATACGCAGTATTTT. Its translation is CASSPKLATPTDTQYF.

In this sample, this clonotype turned up a few times. The chain recombines TRBV5-1 with TRBJ2-1, with 7 positions matching TRBD1. Germline trimming cut 5 bases from V and 6 bases from J; bases unmatched to any gene: 8. The CDR3 extends over 14 amino acids. The germline gives CDR1 SGHRS, CDR2 YFSETQ. The CDR3: CASSPGQTFNEQFF. In DNA form, the CDR3 reads TGCGCCAGCAGTCCGGGACAGACATTCAATGAGCAGTTCTTC.

The chain has TRBV19 and TRBJ1-5; 10 nucleotides agree with TRBD1. The junction had 8 bases not matched to a gene; V was cut back by 6 bases and J by 3 bases. CDR3 length: 16 amino acids. Germline assignment: CDR1 LNHDA and CDR2 SQIVND (reference sequence). The CDR3 here is CASRSRDRGFNQPQHF. The CDR3 DNA follows: TGTGCCAGTAGAAGCCGGGACAGGGGCTTCAATCAGCCCCAGCATTTT.

The J gene is TRBJ1-3, the V gene TRBV7-2; D remains unclear. Germline V gene data show CDR1 as SGHTA and CDR2 as FQGNSA. The CDR3 loop spans 14 amino acids. V lost 3 bases and J 4 bases, leaving 10 bases between the germline ends. CDR3 DNA sequence: TGTGCCAGCAGCTTTAGGACCGAGGGAAACACCATATATTTT. Its translation is CASSFRTEGNTIYF.

This clonotype was counted only a few times. The chain combines TRBV9 with TRBJ1-1, with a tentative D call TRBD1 (5 bases). This CDR3 has 12 residues. In germline, CDR1 is SGDLS, CDR2 YYNGEE. V was shortened by 8 bases and J by 4 bases, with 12 bases between the two germline ends. The CDR3, as DNA: TGTGCCAGAGGGGACCCGAGCACTGAAGCTTTCTTT. It encodes CARGDPSTEAFF.